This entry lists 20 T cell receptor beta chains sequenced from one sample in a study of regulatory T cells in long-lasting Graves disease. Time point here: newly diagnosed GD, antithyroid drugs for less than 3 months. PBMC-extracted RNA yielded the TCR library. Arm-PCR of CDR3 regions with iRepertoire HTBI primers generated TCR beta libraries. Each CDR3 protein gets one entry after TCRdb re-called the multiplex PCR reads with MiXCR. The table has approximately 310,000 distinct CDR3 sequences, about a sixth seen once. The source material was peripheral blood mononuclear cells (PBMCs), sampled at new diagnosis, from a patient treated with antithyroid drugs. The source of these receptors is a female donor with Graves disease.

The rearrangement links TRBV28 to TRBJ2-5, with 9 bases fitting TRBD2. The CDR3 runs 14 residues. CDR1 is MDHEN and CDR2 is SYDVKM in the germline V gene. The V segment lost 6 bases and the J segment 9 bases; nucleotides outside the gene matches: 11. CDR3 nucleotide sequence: TGTGCCAGCAGCCAGACTAGCGGTCGCGGCCCCCAGTACTTC. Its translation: CASSQTSGRGPQYF.

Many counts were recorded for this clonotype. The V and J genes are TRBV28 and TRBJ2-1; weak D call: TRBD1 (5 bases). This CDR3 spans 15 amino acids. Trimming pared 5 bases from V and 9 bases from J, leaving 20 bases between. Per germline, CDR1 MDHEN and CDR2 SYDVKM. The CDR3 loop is CASSHYKNWGGEQFF. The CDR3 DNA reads TGTGCCAGCAGTCACTATAAAAACTGGGGCGGTGAGCAGTTCTTC.

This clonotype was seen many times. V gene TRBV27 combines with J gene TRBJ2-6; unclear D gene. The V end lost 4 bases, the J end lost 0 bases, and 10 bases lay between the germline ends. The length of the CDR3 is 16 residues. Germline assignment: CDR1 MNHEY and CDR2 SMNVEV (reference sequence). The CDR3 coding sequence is TGTGCCAGCAGTTCATTCGGTAACTCTGGGGCCAACGTCCTGACTTTC. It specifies CASSSFGNSGANVLTF.

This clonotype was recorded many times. CDR3 in amino acids: CASSLSPRSPLQFF. CDR3 DNA: TGTGCCAGCAGCTTGTCCCCGCGTTCACCCCTACAGTTCTTC. The chain uses TRBV5-5 and TRBJ2-1, with unresolved D. V was shortened by 1 base and J by 13 bases, with 18 bases between the two germline ends. Germline V gene data show CDR1 as SGHKS and CDR2 as YYEKEE (reference sequence). The CDR3 contains 14 residues.

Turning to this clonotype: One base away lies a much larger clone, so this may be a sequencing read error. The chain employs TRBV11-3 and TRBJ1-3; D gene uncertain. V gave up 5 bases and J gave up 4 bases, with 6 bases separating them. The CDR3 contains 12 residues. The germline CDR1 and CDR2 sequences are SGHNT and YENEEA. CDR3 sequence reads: CASSQAGNTIYF. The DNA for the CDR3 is TGTGCCAGCAGCCAAGCGGGAAACACCATATATTTT.

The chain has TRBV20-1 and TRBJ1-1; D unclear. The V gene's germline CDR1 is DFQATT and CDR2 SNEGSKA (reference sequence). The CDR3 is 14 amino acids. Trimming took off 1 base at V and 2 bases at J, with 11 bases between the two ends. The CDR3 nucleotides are TGCAGTGCTAGAGCCGCGGATGGAAACACTGAAGCTTTCTTT. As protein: CSARAADGNTEAFF.

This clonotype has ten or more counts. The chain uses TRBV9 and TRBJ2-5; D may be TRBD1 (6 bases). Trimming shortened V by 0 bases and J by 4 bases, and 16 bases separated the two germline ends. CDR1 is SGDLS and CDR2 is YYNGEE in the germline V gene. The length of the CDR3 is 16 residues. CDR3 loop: CASSVGRQGRGETQYF. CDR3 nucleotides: TGTGCCAGCAGCGTAGGTCGCCAGGGGAGAGGAGAGACCCAGTACTTC.

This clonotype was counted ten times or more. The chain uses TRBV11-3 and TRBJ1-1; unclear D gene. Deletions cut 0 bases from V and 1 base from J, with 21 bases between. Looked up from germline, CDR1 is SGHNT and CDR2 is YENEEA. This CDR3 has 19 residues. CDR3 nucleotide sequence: TGTGCCAGCAGCTTAGATGGGGTCGTGGGCAGCGTTAAGAACACTGAAGCTTTCTTT. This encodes CASSLDGVVGSVKNTEAFF.

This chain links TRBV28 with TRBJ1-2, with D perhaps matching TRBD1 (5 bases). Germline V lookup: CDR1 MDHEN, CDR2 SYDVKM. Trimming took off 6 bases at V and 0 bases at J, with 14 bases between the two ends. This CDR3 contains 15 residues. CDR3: CASSSPPTANYGYTF. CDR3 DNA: TGTGCCAGCAGCTCCCCCCCGACAGCTAACTATGGCTACACCTTC.

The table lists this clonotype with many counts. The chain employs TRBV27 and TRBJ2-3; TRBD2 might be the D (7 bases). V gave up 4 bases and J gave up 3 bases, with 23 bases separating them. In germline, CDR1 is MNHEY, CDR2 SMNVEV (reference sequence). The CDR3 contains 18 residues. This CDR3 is CASSSRGRGGGITDTQYF. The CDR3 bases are TGTGCCAGCAGTTCTAGAGGGCGAGGGGGGGGAATTACAGATACGCAGTATTTT.

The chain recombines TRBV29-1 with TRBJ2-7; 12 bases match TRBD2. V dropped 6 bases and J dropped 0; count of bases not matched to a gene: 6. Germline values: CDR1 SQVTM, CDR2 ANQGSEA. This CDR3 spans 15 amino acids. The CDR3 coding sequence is TGCAGCGTCGTCTCGACTAGCGGGAGCTCCTACGAGCAGTACTTC. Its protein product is CSVVSTSGSSYEQYF.

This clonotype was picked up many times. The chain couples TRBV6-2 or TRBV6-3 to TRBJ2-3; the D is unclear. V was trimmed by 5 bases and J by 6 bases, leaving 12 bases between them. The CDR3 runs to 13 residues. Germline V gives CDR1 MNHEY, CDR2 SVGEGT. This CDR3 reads CASSPLGRDTQYF. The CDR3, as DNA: TGTGCCAGCAGTCCCTTGGGTCGGGATACGCAGTATTTT.

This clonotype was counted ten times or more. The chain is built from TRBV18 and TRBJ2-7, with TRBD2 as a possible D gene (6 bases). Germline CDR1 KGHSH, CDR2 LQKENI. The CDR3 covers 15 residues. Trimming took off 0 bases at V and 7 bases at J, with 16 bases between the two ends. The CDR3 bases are TGTGCCAGCTCACCACCGGGACTTTCTACGGGGGAGCAGTACTTC. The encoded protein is CASSPPGLSTGEQYF.

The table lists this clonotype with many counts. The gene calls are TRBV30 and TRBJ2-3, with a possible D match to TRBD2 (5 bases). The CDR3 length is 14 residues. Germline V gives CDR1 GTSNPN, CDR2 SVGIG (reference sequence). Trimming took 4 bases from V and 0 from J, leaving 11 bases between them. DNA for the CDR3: TGTGCCTGGATGCGGAGCGGAAGCACAGATACGCAGTATTTT. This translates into CAWMRSGSTDTQYF.

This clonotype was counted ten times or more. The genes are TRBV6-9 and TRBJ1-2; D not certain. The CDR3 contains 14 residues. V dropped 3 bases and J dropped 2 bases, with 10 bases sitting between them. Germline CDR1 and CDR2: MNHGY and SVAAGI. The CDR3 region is CASSYSPENYGYTF. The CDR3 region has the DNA TGTGCCAGCAGTTACTCTCCGGAGAACTATGGCTACACCTTC.

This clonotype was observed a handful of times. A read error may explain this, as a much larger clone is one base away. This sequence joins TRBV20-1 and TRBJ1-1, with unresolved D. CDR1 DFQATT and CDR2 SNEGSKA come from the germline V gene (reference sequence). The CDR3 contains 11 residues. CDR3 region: CSAREATGAFF. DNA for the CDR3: TGCAGTGCTAGGGAGGCCACTGGAGCTTTCTTT.

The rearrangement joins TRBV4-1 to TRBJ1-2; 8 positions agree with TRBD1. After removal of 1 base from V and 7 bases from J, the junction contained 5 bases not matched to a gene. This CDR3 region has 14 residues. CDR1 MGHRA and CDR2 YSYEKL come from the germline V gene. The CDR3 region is CASSQGMTGVGYTF. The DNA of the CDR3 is TGCGCCAGCAGCCAAGGGATGACAGGGGTTGGCTACACCTTC.

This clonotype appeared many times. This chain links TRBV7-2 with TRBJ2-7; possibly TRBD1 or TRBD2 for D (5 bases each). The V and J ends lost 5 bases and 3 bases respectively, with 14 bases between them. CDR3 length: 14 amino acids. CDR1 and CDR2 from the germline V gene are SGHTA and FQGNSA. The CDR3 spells CASSDRDGNYEQYF. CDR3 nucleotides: TGTGCCAGCAGCGACCGGGACGGGAACTACGAGCAGTACTTC.

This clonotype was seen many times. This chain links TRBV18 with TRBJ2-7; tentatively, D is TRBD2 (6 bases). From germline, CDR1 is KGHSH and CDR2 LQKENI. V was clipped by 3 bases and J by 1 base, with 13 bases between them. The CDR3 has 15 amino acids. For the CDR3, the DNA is TGTGCCAGCTCACCGACGGGAGAGAGGTCCTACGAGCAGTACTTC. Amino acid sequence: CASSPTGERSYEQYF.

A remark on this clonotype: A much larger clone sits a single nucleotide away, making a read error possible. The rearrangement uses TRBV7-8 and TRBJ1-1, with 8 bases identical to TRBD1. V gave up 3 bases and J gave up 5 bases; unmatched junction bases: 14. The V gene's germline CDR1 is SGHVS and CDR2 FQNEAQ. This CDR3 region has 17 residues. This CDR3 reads CASSFGLRQGWVTEAFF. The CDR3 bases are TGTGCCAGCAGCTTCGGGCTGCGACAGGGGTGGGTGACTGAAGCTTTCTTT.